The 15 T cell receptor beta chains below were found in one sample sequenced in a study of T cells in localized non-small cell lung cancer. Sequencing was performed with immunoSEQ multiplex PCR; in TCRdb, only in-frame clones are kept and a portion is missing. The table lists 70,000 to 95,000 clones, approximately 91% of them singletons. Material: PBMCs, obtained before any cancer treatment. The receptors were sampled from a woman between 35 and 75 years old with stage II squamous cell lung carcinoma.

The DNA of the CDR3 is TGTGCCAGCAGCTTATCAGGGGGCGCCCGGAATGAGCAGTTCTTC. Protein sequence: CASSLSGGARNEQFF. The chain employs TRBV7-6 and TRBJ2-1; 8 bases line up with TRBD1. This CDR3 is built from 15 residues. CDR1 and CDR2 (germline): SGHVS, FNYEAQ. V lost 2 bases to trimming and J lost 7 bases; unmatched junction nucleotides: 7.

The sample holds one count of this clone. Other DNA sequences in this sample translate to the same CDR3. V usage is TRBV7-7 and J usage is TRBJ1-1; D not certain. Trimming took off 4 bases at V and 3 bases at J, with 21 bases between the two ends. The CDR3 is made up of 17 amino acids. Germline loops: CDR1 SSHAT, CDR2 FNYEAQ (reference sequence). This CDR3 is CASSSPLAYPADTEAFF. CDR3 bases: TGTGCCAGCAGCTCCCCCCTGGCCTATCCTGCGGACACTGAAGCTTTCTTT.

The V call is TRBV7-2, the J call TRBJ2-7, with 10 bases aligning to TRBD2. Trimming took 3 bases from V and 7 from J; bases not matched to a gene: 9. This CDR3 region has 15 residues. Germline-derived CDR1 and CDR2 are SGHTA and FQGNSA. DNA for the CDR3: TGTGCCAGCAGCTTGAAAGCGGGAGGGCTCGAAGAGCAGTACTTC. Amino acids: CASSLKAGGLEEQYF.

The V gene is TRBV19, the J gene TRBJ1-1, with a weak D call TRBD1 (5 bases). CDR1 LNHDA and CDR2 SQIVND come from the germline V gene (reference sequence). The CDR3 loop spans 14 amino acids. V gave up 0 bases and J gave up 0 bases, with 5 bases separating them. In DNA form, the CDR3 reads TGTGCCAGTAGTATAGACAGGGTGAACACTGAAGCTTTCTTT. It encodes CASSIDRVNTEAFF.

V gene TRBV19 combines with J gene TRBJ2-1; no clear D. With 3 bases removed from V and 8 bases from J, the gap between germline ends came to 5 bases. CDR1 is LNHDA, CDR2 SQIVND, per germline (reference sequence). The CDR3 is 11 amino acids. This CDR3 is CASSIQDEQFF. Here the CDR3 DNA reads TGTGCCAGTAGTATCCAGGATGAGCAGTTCTTC. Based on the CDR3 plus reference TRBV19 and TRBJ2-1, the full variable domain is DGGITQSPKYLFRKEGQNVTLSCEQNLNHDAMYWYRQDPGQGLRLIYYSQIVNDFQKGDIAEGYSVSREKKESFPLTVTSAQKNPTAFYLCASSIQDEQFFGPGTRLTVL.

For the CDR3, the DNA is TGTGCCAGCAGCCAGCGGAGGGGCCACGAGCAGTACTTC. Protein product: CASSQRRGHEQYF. The chain employs TRBV21-1 and TRBJ2-7; the table's D gene call, TRBD2, was not cross checked with the DNA. TRBV21-1 corresponds to a pseudogene. The CDR3 has 13 residues.

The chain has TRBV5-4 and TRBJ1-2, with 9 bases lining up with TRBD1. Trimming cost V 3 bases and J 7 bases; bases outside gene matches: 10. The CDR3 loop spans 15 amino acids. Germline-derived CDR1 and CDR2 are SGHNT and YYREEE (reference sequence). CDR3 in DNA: TGTGCCAGCAGCTACGGGACAGGGAACTTGGGTGGCTACACCTTC. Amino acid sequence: CASSYGTGNLGGYTF.

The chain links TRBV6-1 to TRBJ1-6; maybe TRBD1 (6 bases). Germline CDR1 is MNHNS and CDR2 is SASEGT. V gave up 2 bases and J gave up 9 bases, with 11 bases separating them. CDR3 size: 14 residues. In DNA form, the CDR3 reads TGTGCCAGCAGTGAAAGAACAGGGATTTCACCCCTCCACTTT. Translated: CASSERTGISPLHF.

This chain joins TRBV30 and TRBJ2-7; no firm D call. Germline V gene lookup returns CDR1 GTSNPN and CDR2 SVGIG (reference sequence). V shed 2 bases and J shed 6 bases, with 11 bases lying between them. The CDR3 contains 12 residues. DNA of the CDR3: TGTGCCTGGAGTTTTACAAGCCGCGAGCAGTACTTC. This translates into CAWSFTSREQYF.

DNA of the CDR3: TGTGCCAGCAGTTACTCCACAGATAACTATGGCTACACCTTC. Translated: CASSYSTDNYGYTF. J is TRBJ1-2 and V is TRBV6-5, with unresolved D. Trimming cost V 0 bases and J 1 base, with 6 bases left between them. Germline V CDR1 and CDR2: MNHEY, SVGAGI. This CDR3 spans 14 amino acids.

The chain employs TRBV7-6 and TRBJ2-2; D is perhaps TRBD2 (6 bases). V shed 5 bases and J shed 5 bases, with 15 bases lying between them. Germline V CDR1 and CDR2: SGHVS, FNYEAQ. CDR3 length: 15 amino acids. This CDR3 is CASSLRGAGTGELFF. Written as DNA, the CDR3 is TGTGCCAGCAGCCTTCGCGGTGCGGGGACCGGGGAGCTGTTTTTT.

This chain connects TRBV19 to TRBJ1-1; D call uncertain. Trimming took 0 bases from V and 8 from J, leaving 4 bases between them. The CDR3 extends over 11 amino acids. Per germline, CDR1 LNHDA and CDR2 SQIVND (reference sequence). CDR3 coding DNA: TGTGCCAGTAGTATAGAGGTCGAAGCTTTCTTT. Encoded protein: CASSIEVEAFF.

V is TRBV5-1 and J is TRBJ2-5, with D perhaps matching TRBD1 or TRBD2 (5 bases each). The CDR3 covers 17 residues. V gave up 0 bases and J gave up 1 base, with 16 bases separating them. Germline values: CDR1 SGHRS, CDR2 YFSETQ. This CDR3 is CASSLVGSARGQETQYF. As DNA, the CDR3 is TGCGCCAGCAGCTTGGTCGGGTCCGCGAGGGGCCAAGAGACCCAGTACTTC. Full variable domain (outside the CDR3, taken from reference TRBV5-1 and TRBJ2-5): KAGVTQTPRYLIKTRGQQVTLSCSPISGHRSVSWYQQTPGQGLQFLFEYFSETQRNKGNFPGRFSGRQFSNSRSEMNVSTLELGDSALYLCASSLVGSARGQETQYFGPGTRLLVL.

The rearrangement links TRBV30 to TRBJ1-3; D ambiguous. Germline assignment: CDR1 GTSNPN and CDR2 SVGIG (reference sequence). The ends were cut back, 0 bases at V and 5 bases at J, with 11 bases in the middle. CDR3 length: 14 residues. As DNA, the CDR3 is TGTGCCTGGAGTGTCTCCACTACTCGAAACACCATATATTTT. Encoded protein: CAWSVSTTRNTIYF.

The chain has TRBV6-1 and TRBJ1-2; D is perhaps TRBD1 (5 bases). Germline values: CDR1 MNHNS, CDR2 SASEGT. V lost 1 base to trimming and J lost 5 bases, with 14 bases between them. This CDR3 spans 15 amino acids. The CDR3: CASSEDGASFYGYTF. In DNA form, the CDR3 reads TGTGCCAGCAGTGAAGATGGGGCCTCATTTTATGGCTACACCTTC.